What follows are 15 T cell receptor beta chains derived from one specimen sequenced in a study of cytomegalovirus exposure and HLA in healthy donors. A multiplex PCR was run with 60 Vbeta primers and 13 Jbeta primers. Libraries were prepared by immunoSEQ multiplex PCR; TCRdb keeps only in-frame clonotypes and omits some of them. The sample carries 100,000 or so clones, about three quarters recorded once. Sequenced: PBMCs. All receptors derive from a man aged 25 to 40 in good health and CMV-seropositive.

The chain is built from TRBV7-2 and TRBJ2-2; D possibly corresponds to TRBD2 (6 bases). The CDR3 covers 13 residues. Between the trimmed V and J ends, which lost 4 bases and 6 bases, there was a span of 9 bases. The germline V gene has CDR1 SGHTA and CDR2 FQGNSA. In DNA, the CDR3 is TGTGCCAGCAGCTCGGGACTCCCCGGGGAGCTGTTTTTT. This translates into CASSSGLPGELFF.

The V gene is TRBV6-6, the J gene TRBJ2-2; a possible D gene is TRBD2 (5 bases). The CDR3 loop spans 16 amino acids. The V and J ends lost 6 bases and 4 bases respectively, with 18 bases between them. Germline V CDR1 and CDR2: MNHNY, SVGAGI (reference sequence). CDR3 DNA sequence: TGTGCCAGCAGGTTCCGGGAAAACCGATCCACCGGGGAGCTGTTTTTT. Its protein is CASRFRENRSTGELFF.

This clone was detected only once. The V and J genes are TRBV7-9 and TRBJ1-1; no clear D gene. Germline V lookup: CDR1 SEHNR, CDR2 FQNEAQ (reference sequence). V gave up 3 bases and J gave up 7 bases, with 6 bases separating them. There are 11 residues in the CDR3. CDR3 nucleotides: TGTGCCAGCAGCTTGGACTTTGAAGCTTTCTTT. Translating gives CASSLDFEAFF.

The rearrangement joins TRBV29-1 to TRBJ2-7, with 8 bases fitting TRBD1. The CDR3 covers 12 residues. Germline trimming cut 4 bases from V and 6 bases from J; bases unmatched to any gene: 5. Germline V gene lookup returns CDR1 SQVTM and CDR2 ANQGSEA. CDR3 sequence (DNA): TGCAGCGTTGCGGACAGGGTGGGCGAGCAGTACTTC. It codes for CSVADRVGEQYF.

This chain links TRBV5-4 with TRBJ2-5; 13 bases match TRBD2. Germline trimming cut 3 bases from V and 4 bases from J; bases unmatched to any gene: 9. The germline V gene has CDR1 SGHNT and CDR2 YYREEE (reference sequence). The CDR3 loop spans 17 amino acids. CDR3 amino acids: CASSSGTSGIIRETQYF. The CDR3 DNA reads as TGTGCCAGCAGCTCAGGGACTAGCGGGATAATTCGAGAGACCCAGTACTTC.

The V and J genes are TRBV9 and TRBJ2-1; 7 bases line up with TRBD2. CDR3 length: 15 amino acids. Germline V gene lookup returns CDR1 SGDLS and CDR2 YYNGEE. Trimming at V came to 5 bases and at J to 9 bases, leaving 14 bases not matched to a gene. The CDR3 coding sequence is TGTGCCAGCAGTGACTCAGCGGGGCTTCGAGGTGAGCAGTTCTTC. Translated: CASSDSAGLRGEQFF.

The V gene is TRBV5-1, the J gene TRBJ2-3, with 8 bases that match TRBD1. J lost 6 bases, V lost 0 bases, and 0 bases had no gene match. Germline CDR1 is SGHRS and CDR2 is YFSETQ. The CDR3 length is 13 residues. The CDR3 spells CASSLGTGDTQYF. CDR3 nucleotides: TGCGCCAGCAGCTTGGGGACAGGGGATACGCAGTATTTT.

This clone was found a few times. J is TRBJ2-7 and V is TRBV19, with TRBD2 matching 7 bases. Per the germline V gene, CDR1 is LNHDA and CDR2 is SQIVND (reference sequence). The CDR3 spans 12 residues. The trim removed 7 bases at V and 3 bases at J, leaving 3 bases unmatched. CDR3 DNA sequence: TGTGCCAGTATCGGGGGGAACTACGAGCAGTACTTC. This sequence encodes CASIGGNYEQYF.

This chain connects TRBV29-1 to TRBJ2-5, with D possibly TRBD1 on 6 matching bases. Trimming left V 7 bases short and J 6 bases short, with 15 bases between. This CDR3 region has 12 residues. CDR1 is SQVTM, CDR2 ANQGSEA, per germline. The CDR3 region is CSANGGEKTQYF. As DNA, the CDR3 is TGCAGCGCCAATGGGGGCGAGAAGACCCAGTACTTC.

This chain joins TRBV7-3 and TRBJ2-1, with 15 bases that match TRBD2. Germline loops: CDR1 SGHTA, CDR2 FQGTGA. V was pared by 5 bases and J by 4 bases, with 9 bases of the junction left unmatched. CDR3 length: 18 residues. CDR3 residues: CASSGTSGRTQGYNEQFF. CDR3 in DNA: TGTGCCAGCAGCGGGACTAGCGGGAGGACTCAGGGTTACAATGAGCAGTTCTTC.

This clone appeared a few times. The chain has TRBV27 and TRBJ1-1; D gene unclear. The V gene lost 2 bases and the J gene lost 5 bases, with 9 bases spanning the gap. Germline CDR1 reads MNHEY; CDR2 reads SMNVEV (reference sequence). CDR3 length: 13 residues. The CDR3 DNA follows: TGTGCCAGCAGTTTACAGGAATGGACTGAAGCTTTCTTT. Its protein is CASSLQEWTEAFF.

The chain has TRBV30 and TRBJ1-1; D is undetermined. Germline V lookup: CDR1 GTSNPN, CDR2 SVGIG (reference sequence). V shed 0 bases and J shed 3 bases, with 8 bases lying between them. This CDR3 comprises 13 residues. CDR3 DNA sequence: TGTGCCTGGAGTGTTCAAGAGTACACTGAAGCTTTCTTT. This gives the protein CAWSVQEYTEAFF.

V gene TRBV19 combines with J gene TRBJ1-5; 8 bases fit TRBD1. The germline gives CDR1 LNHDA, CDR2 SQIVND (reference sequence). Trimming removed 5 bases from V and 4 bases from J; junction bases left unmatched: 10. The length of the CDR3 is 16 residues. The CDR3 sequence: CASSWVGTGDNQPQHF. In DNA, the CDR3 is TGTGCCAGTAGTTGGGTCGGGACAGGCGATAATCAGCCCCAGCATTTT. Together with reference TRBV19 and TRBJ1-5, the CDR3 gives the full variable domain: DGGITQSPKYLFRKEGQNVTLSCEQNLNHDAMYWYRQDPGQGLRLIYYSQIVNDFQKGDIAEGYSVSREKKESFPLTVTSAQKNPTAFYLCASSWVGTGDNQPQHFGDGTRLSIL.

The chain is built from TRBV7-6 and TRBJ2-2; D unclear. The CDR3 has 16 residues. Germline V gene sequence: CDR1 SGHVS, CDR2 FNYEAQ. Trimming removed 5 bases from V and 3 bases from J, with 16 bases in between. CDR3 sequence: CASSLGYSHDTGELFF. CDR3 sequence (DNA): TGTGCCAGCAGCCTTGGTTACAGCCATGACACCGGGGAGCTGTTTTTT. Full variable domain (outside the CDR3, taken from reference TRBV7-6 and TRBJ2-2): GAGVSQSPRYKVTKRGQDVALRCDPISGHVSLYWYRQALGQGPEFLTYFNYEAQQDKSGLPNDRFSAERPEGSISTLTIQRTEQRDSAMYRCASSLGYSHDTGELFFGEGSRLTVL.

This clone was detected once. The chain combines TRBV5-6 with TRBJ1-6; 10 nucleotides match TRBD1. The J segment lost 8 bases and the V segment lost 2 bases, leaving 16 bases of the junction unmatched. This CDR3 has 19 amino acids. Germline-derived CDR1 and CDR2 are SGHDT and YYEEEE. CDR3 amino acids: CASSLRPGQGTIEDSPLHF. The CDR3 bases are TGTGCCAGCAGCTTACGACCGGGACAGGGGACTATTGAAGATTCACCCCTCCACTTT.